This TCR beta chain stems from a study of blood T cells in healthy people across ages. V was trimmed by 1 base and J by 5 bases, leaving 11 bases between them. This CDR3 is built from 13 residues. Germline CDR1 is DFQATT and CDR2 is SNEGSKA (reference sequence). For the second PCR, which ran for about 6 to 12 cycles, a sample-barcoded 5' primer and a J-beta primer mix were used. A single record per CDR3 protein comes from TCRdb applying MiXCR to the 5' RACE reads. The sample yields 1.5 million to 2 million distinct CDR3 sequences, 28% seen once. Only a few counts were recorded for this clonotype. The chain couples TRBV20-1 to TRBJ1-1, with D perhaps TRBD1 (6 bases). The clonotype comes from a woman aged 25 to 39 in good health. The sample comprised blood. The CDR3 loop reads CSARGQAATEAFF. The CDR3 bases are TGCAGTGCTAGAGGACAGGCCGCAACTGAAGCTTTCTTT.